This record concerns one T cell receptor beta chain sequence. These data are taken from a study of blood T cell repertoires in COVID-19. Overall study: Nucleic acid was either cDNA or gDNA, and it came from T cells, B-cell-depleted T cells, or PBMCs.

How the authors handled the data: Estimation of nucleated cell counts relied on the amplification of reference gene primers. TCRdb's table, derived via immunoSEQ multiplex PCR, lists solely in-frame clones and lacks some. Clone size and V and J calls were adopted from that table, with D and trimming inferred from the DNA. The sample has approximately 240,000 clones, about 89% seen once. Sequenced input: PBMCs or T cells enriched from blood (not recorded which). This TCR was sampled from a woman younger than 30 who had recovered from COVID-19.

The CDR3 reads CASSKDRDAFF. The CDR3 nucleotides are TGTGCCAGCAGCAAGGACAGGGACGCTTTCTTT. This rearrangement joins TRBV3-1 (or the pseudogene TRBV3-2) to TRBJ1-1, with TRBD1 matching 8 bases. CDR3 length: 11 residues. Per the germline V gene, CDR1 is LGHDT and CDR2 is YNNKEL (reference sequence). V was clipped by 5 bases and J by 11 bases; unmatched bases: 4.